The T cell receptor beta chain described here comes from a study of early T cells in non-severe SARS-CoV-2 infection. This clonotype occurred many times. One entry per CDR3 protein results from TCRdb running MiXCR on the 5' RACE reads. The sample lists approximately 75,000 distinct CDR3 sequences; roughly 4.6% were seen once. In germline, CDR1 is DFQATT, CDR2 SNEGSKA (reference sequence). The CDR3 length is 13 residues. V lost 3 bases, J lost 0 bases, and 6 bases lay in between. The TCR comes from an adult who was a healthcare worker with PCR-confirmed SARS-CoV-2 infection or an uninfected control (not recorded which). The donor label of this sample is uncertain. The gene calls are TRBV20-1 and TRBJ1-3; D gene uncertain. Sequenced material: whole blood, taken at baseline. The CDR3 here is CSASGPSGNTIYF. The CDR3 DNA follows: TGCAGTGCTAGTGGGCCCTCTGGAAACACCATATATTTT.